One TCR beta chain is described in this entry. Its target is not known. Using immunoSEQ multiplex PCR, the repertoire was profiled, and TCRdb retains in-frame clones only, with some absent. The table includes about 180,000 clones, around 88% detected once. This sample was taken from a study of Ad26.COV2.S vaccination and SARS-CoV-2 variants. Study-level points and caveats: After vaccination, substantial breadth of spike-specific CD8+ and CD4+ responses was reported. Vaccinees displayed broader spike-specific TCR repertoires than placebo recipients. Vaccinees and placebo recipients showed similar non-spike TCR breadth. Analytic work on TCR breadth and depth might have understated the full extent of total T cell responses.

V dropped 3 bases and J dropped 1; count of bases not matched to a gene: 6. Germline V gene data show CDR1 as LNHNV and CDR2 as YYDKDF (reference sequence). The CDR3 spans 16 residues. The genes are TRBV15 and TRBJ2-1; 7 nucleotides line up with TRBD2. The sample consisted of peripheral blood, taken after recovery from COVID-19. The TCR comes from a human donor who had recovered from COVID-19. CDR3 bases: TGTGCCACCAGCAGTGAGGGAGCGGGGTCCTACAATGAGCAGTTCTTC. Translated, it gives CATSSEGAGSYNEQFF.